This record concerns one TCR beta chain sequence. Its antigen is still unknown. The data were obtained in a study of cytomegalovirus exposure and HLA in healthy donors. General observations from the study: In a later analysis, a missense DCLRE1C variant was linked to TCR beta V- and J-gene trimming. Beyond CMV serostatus, there was no information to go on about immune exposure. The study recorded 150 to 200 TCR beta chains that were cytomegalovirus-associated.

Amplification used 60 Vbeta primers and 13 Jbeta primers. The protocol was immunoSEQ multiplex PCR, while the TCRdb copy is restricted to in-frame clones and leaves out a portion. The repertoire has more than 100,000 clones, approximately 84% of them found once; the top ten carry 1.5%. The V end lost 5 bases, the J end lost 6 bases, and 19 bases lay between the germline ends. Germline-derived CDR1 and CDR2 are SEHNR and FQNEAQ (reference sequence). The CDR3 contains 15 residues. Sequenced: PBMCs. V usage is TRBV7-9 and J usage is TRBJ2-5, with D maybe TRBD2 (7 bases). This receptor was taken from a woman younger than 30 in good health and CMV-seronegative. The CDR3 DNA follows: TGTGCCAGCAGCGGCGAGGGGGGGGCTTGGCAGACCCAGTACTTC. Translation: CASSGEGGAWQTQYF.